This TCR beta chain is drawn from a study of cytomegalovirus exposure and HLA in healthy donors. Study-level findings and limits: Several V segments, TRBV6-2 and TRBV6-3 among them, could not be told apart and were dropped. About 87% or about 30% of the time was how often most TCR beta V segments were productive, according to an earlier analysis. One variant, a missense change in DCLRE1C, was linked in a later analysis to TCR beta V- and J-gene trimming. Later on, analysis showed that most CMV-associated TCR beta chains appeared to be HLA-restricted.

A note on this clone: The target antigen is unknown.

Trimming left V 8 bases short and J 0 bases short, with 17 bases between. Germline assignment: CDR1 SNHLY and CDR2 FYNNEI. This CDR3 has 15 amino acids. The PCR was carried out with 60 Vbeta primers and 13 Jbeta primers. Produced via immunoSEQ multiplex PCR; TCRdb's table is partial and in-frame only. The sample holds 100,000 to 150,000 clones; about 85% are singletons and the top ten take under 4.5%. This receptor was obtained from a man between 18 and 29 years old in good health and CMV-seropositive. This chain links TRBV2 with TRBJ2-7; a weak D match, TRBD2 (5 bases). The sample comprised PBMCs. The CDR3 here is CASQRERDLSYEQYF. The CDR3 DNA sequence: TGTGCCAGCCAGAGGGAAAGAGACCTCTCCTACGAGCAGTACTTC.